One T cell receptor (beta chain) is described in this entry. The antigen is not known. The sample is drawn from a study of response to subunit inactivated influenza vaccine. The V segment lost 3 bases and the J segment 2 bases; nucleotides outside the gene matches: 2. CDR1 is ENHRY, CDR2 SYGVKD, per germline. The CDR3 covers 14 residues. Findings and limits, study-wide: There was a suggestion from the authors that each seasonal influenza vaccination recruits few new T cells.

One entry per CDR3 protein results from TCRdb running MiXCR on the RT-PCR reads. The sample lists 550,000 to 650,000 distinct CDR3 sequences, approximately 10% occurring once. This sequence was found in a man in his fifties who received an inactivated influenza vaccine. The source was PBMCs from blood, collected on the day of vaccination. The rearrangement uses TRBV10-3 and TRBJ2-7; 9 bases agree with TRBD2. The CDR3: CAISDPSGTYEQYF. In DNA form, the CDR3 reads TGTGCCATCAGTGACCCTAGCGGGACCTACGAGCAGTACTTC.